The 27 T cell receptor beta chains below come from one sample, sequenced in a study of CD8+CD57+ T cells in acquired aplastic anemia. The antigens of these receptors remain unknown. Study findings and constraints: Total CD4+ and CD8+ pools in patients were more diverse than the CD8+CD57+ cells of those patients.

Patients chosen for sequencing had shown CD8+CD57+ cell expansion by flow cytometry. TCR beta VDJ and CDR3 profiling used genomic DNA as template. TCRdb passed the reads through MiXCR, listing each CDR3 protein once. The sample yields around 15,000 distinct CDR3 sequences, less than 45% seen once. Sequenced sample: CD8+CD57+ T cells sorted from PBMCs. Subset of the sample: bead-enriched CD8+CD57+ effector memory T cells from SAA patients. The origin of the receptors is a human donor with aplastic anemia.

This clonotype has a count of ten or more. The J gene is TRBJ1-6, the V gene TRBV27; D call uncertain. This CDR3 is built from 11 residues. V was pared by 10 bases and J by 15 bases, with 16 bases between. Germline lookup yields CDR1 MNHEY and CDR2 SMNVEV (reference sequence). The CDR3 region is CATTGGLGLHF. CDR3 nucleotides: TGTGCCACAACGGGTGGCCTCGGCCTCCACTTT.

CDR3: CSAPVLAGGTEAFF. For the CDR3, the DNA is TGCAGTGCCCCAGTTCTAGCGGGGGGCACTGAAGCTTTCTTT. The chain employs TRBV20-1 and TRBJ1-1; perhaps TRBD1 as D (5 bases). CDR3 length: 14 amino acids. The germline V and J ends were trimmed by 6 bases and 4 bases, with 18 bases remaining between them. From germline, CDR1 is DFQATT and CDR2 SNEGSKA (reference sequence).

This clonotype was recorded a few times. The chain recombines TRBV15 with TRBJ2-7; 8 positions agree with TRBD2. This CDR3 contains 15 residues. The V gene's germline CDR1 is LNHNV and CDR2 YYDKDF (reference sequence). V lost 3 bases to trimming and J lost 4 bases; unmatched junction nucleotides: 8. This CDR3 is CATSSSGGALYEQYF. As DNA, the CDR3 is TGTGCCACCAGCAGCTCCGGGGGGGCCCTTTACGAGCAGTACTTC. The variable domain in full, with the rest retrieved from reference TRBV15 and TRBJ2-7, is DAMVIQNPRYQVTQFGKPVTLSCSQTLNHNVMYWYQQKSSQAPKLLFHYYDKDFNNEADTPDNFQSRRPNTSFCFLDIRSPGLGDTAMYLCATSSSGGALYEQYFGPGTRLTVT.

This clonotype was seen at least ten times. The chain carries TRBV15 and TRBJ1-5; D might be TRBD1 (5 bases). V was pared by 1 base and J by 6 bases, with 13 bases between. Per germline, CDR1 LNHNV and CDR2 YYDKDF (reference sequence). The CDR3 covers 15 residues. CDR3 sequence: CATSRGQGSAQPQHF. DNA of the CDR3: TGTGCCACCAGCAGAGGTCAGGGTTCGGCTCAGCCCCAGCATTTT. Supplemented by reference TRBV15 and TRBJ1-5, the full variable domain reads DAMVIQNPRYQVTQFGKPVTLSCSQTLNHNVMYWYQQKSSQAPKLLFHYYDKDFNNEADTPDNFQSRRPNTSFCFLDIRSPGLGDTAMYLCATSRGQGSAQPQHFGDGTRLSIL.

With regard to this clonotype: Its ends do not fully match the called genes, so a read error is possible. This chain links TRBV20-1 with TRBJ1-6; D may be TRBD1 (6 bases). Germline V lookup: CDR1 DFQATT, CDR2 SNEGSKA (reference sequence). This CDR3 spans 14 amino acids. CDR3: CSAKGGRGNSPLHF. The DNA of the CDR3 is TGCAGCGCTAAGGGGGGGCGAGGAAATTCACCCCTCCACTTT.

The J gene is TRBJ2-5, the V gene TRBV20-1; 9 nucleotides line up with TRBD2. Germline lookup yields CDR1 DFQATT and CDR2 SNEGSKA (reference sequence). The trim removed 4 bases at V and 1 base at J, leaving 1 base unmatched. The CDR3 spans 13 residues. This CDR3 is CSATSGTQETQYF. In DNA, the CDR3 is TGCAGTGCTACTAGCGGGACCCAAGAGACCCAGTACTTC.

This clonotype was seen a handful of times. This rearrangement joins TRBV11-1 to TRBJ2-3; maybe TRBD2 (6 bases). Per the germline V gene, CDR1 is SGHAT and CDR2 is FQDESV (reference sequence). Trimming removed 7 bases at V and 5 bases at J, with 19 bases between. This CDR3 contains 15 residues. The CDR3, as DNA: TGTGCCAGCAAATTTCGGGCGGGACGAGGAGATACGCAGTATTTT. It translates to CASKFRAGRGDTQYF.

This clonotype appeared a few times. The CDR3 spells CASSIGGLSDEQYF. The DNA for the CDR3 is TGTGCCAGTAGTATTGGGGGTTTATCGGACGAGCAGTACTTC. This rearrangement joins TRBV19 to TRBJ2-7; perhaps D is TRBD1 or TRBD2 (5 bases each). V shed 3 bases and J shed 5 bases, with 14 bases lying between them. Germline values: CDR1 LNHDA, CDR2 SQIVND (reference sequence). The CDR3 sequence is 14 residues long. Full variable domain (missing parts from reference TRBV19 and TRBJ2-7): DGGITQSPKYLFRKEGQNVTLSCEQNLNHDAMYWYRQDPGQGLRLIYYSQIVNDFQKGDIAEGYSVSREKKESFPLTVTSAQKNPTAFYLCASSIGGLSDEQYFGPGTRLTVT.

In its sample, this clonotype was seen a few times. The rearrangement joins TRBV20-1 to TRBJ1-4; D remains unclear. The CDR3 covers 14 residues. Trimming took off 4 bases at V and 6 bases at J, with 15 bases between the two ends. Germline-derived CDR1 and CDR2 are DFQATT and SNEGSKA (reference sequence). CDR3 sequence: CSAMSPLGDEKLFF. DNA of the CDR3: TGCAGTGCTATGTCTCCTCTTGGGGATGAAAAACTGTTTTTT.

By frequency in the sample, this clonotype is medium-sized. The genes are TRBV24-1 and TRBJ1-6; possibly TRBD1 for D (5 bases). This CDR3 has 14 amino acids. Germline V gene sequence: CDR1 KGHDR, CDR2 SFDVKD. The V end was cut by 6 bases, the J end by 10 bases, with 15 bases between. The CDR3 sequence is CATSSQGADSPLHF. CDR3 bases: TGTGCCACCAGTTCTCAGGGAGCGGACTCACCCCTCCACTTT.

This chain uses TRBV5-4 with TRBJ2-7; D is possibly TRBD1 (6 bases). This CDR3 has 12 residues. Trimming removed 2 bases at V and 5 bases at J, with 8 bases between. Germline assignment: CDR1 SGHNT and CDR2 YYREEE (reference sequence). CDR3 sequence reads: CASSFRGNEQYF. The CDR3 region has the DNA TGTGCCAGCAGCTTTAGGGGGAACGAGCAGTACTTC. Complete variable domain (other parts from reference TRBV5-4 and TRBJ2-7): ETGVTQSPTHLIKTRGQQVTLRCSSQSGHNTVSWYQQALGQGPQFIFQYYREEENGRGNFPPRFSGLQFPNYSSELNVNALELDDSALYLCASSFRGNEQYFGPGTRLTVT.

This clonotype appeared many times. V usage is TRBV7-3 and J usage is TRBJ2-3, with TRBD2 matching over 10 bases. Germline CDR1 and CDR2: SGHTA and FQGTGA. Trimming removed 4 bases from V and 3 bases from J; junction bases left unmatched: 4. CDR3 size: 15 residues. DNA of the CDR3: TGTGCCAGCAGCTACGATAGCGGGGGGACAGATACGCAGTATTTT. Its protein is CASSYDSGGTDTQYF.

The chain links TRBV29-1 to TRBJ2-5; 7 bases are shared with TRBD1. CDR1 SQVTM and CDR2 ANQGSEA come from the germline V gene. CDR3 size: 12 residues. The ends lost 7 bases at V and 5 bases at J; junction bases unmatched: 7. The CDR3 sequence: CSGRTGGETQYF. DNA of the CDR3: TGCAGCGGAAGGACAGGAGGCGAGACCCAGTACTTC.

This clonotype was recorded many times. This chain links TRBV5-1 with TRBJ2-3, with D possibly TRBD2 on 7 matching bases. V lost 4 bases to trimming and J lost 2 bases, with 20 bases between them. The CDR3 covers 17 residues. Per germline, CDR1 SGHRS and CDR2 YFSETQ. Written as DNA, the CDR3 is TGCGCCAGCAGCGTGGGGGGGGCGGGGACCCCCACAGATACGCAGTATTTT. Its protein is CASSVGGAGTPTDTQYF.

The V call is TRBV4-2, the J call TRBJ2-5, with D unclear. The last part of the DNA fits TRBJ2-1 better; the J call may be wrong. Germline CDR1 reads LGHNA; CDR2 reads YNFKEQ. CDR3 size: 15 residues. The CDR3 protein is CASSQYYDWGNEQFF. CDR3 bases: TGTGCCAGCAGCCAATACTACGACTGGGGTAATGAGCAGTTCTTC.

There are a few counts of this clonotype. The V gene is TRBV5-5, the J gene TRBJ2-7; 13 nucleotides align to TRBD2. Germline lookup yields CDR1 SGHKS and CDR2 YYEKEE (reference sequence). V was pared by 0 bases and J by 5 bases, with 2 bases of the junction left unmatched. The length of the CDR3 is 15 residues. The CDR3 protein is CASSLGTSGGDEQYF. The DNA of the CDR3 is TGTGCCAGCAGCTTGGGGACTAGCGGGGGAGACGAGCAGTACTTC.

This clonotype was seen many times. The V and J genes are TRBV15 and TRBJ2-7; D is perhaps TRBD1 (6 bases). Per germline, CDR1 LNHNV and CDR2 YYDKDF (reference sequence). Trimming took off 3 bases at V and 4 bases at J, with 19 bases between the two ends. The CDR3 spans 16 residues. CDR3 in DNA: TGTGCCACCAGCAGCCACATAAAACAGGGCGTTTACGAGCAGTACTTC. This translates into CATSSHIKQGVYEQYF.

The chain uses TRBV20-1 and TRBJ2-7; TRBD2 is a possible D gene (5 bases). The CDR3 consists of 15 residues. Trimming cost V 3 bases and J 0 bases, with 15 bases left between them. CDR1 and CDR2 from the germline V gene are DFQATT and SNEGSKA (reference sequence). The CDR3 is CSASTRRVSSYEQYF. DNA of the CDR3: TGCAGTGCTAGCACACGGCGGGTGAGCTCCTACGAGCAGTACTTC.

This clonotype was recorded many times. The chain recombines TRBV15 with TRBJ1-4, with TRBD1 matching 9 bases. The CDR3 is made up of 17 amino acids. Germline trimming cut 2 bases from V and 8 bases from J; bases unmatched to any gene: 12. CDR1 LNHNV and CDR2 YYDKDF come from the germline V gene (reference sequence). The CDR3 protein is CATSRPFPGQGGEKLFF. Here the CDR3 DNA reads TGTGCCACCAGCAGACCATTTCCGGGACAGGGAGGCGAAAAACTGTTTTTT.

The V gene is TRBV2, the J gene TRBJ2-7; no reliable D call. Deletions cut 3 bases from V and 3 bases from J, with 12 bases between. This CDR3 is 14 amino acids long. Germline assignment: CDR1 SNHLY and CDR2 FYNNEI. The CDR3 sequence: CASSDSGKIYEQYF. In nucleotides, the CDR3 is TGTGCCAGCAGTGACTCGGGCAAGATCTACGAGCAGTACTTC.

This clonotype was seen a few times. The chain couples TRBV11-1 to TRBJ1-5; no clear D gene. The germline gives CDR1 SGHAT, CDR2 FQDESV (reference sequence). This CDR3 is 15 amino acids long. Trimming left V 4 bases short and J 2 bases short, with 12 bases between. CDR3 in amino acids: CASSSRGVCNQPQHF. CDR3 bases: TGTGCCAGCAGCTCACGTGGCGTATGCAATCAGCCCCAGCATTTT.

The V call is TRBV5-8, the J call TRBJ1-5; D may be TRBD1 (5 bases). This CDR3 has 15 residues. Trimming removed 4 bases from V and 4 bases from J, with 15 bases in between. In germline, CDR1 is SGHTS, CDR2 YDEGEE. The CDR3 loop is CASSGGIGRNQPQHF. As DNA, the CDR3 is TGTGCCAGCAGCGGGGGAATAGGCCGGAATCAGCCCCAGCATTTT.

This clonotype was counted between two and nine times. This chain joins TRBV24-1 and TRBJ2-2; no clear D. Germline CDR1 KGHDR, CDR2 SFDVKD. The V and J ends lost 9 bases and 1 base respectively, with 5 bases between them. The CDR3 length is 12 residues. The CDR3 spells CATGENTGELFF. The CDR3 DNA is TGTGCCACCGGGGAGAACACCGGGGAGCTGTTTTTT.

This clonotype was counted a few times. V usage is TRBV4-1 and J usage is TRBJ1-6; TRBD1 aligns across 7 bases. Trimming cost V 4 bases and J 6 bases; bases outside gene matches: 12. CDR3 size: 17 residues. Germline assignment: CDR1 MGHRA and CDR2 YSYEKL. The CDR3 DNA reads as TGCGCCAGCAGCCCCTACCAAATCGGGACAGTTAATTCACCCCTCCACTTT. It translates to CASSPYQIGTVNSPLHF.

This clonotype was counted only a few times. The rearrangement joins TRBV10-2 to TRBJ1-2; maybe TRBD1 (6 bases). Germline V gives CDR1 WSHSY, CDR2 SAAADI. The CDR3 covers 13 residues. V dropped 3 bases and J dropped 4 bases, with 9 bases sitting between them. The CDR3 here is CASSEQGSYGYTF. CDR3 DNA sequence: TGCGCCAGCAGTGAACAGGGTAGCTATGGCTACACCTTC.

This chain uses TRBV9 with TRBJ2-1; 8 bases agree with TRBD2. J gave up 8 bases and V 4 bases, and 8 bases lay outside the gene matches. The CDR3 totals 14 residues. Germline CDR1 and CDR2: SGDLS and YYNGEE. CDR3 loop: CASSSGTRYHEQFF. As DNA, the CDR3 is TGTGCCAGCAGCTCCGGGACTAGGTACCATGAGCAGTTCTTC.

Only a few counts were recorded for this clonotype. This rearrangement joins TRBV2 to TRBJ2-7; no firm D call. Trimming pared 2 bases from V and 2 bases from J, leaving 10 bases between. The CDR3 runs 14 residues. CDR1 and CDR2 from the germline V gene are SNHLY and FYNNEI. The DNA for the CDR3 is TGTGCCAGCAGTGAACTAGGGCAGACCTACGAGCAGTACTTC. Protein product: CASSELGQTYEQYF.